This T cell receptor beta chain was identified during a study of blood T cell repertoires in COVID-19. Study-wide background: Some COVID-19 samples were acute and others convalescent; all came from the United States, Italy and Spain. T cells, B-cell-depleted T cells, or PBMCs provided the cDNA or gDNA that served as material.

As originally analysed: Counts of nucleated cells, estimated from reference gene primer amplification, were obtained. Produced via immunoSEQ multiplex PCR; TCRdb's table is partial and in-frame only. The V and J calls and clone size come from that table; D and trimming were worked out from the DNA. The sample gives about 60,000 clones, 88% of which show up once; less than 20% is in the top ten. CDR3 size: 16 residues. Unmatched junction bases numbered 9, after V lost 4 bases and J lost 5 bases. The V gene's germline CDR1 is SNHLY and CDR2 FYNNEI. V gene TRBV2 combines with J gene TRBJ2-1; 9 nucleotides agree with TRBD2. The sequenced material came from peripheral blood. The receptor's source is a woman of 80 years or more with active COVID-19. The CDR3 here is CASSVFRRGGNNEQFF. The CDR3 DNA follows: TGTGCCAGCAGTGTGTTCCGGCGGGGGGGTAACAATGAGCAGTTCTTC.